The clone carrying this TCR beta chain was recorded once. These data originate in a study of shared clonotypes between healthy human individuals. This CDR3 is 14 amino acids long. Germline values: CDR1 SNHLY, CDR2 FYNNEI. The germline V and J ends were trimmed by 2 bases and 2 bases, with 4 bases remaining between them. The protocol was immunoSEQ multiplex PCR, while the TCRdb copy is restricted to in-frame clones and leaves out a portion. The sample lists 2 million to 3 million clones, approximately 94% occurring once. The source of this sequence is a man aged 18-30 years in good health. Some clones in this sample may be carry-over from other donors' samples. The chain couples TRBV2 to TRBJ2-6; D uncertain. The sample taken for sequencing was naive CD4+ T cells from PBMCs. Subset meaning: CD45RA+ positively selected. The CDR3 bases are TGTGCCAGCAGTGAATTCGCTGGGGCCAACGTCCTGACTTTC. This translates into CASSEFAGANVLTF.